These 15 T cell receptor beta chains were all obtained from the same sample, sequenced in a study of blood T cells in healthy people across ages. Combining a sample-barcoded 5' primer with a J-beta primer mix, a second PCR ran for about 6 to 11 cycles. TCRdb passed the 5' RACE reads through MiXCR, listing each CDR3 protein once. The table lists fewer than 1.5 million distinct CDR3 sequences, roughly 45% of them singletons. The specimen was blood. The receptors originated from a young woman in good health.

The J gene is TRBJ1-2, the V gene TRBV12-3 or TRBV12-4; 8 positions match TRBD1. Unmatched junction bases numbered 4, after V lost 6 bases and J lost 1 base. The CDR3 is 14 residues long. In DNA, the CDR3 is TGTGCCAGCAGGGAACAGGGGGTTAACTATGGCTACACCTTC. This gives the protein CASREQGVNYGYTF.

CDR3: CASSYSGSSGTGGPLVTQYF. CDR3 DNA: TGTGCCAGCAGTTACTCAGGCTCGAGTGGGACAGGGGGCCCTCTCGTGACCCAGTACTTC. The rearrangement joins TRBV6-5 to TRBJ2-4, with 12 bases matching TRBD1. The J call may be faulty, since TRBJ2-5 better matches the DNA end. Germline assignment: CDR1 MNHEY and CDR2 SVGAGI. The CDR3 length is 20 residues.

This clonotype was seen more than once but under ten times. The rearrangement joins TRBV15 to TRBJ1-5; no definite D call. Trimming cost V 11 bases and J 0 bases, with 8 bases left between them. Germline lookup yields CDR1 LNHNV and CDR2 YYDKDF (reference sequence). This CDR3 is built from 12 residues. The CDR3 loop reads CAPTHSNQPQHF. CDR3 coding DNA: TGTGCCCCAACCCATAGCAATCAGCCCCAGCATTTT.

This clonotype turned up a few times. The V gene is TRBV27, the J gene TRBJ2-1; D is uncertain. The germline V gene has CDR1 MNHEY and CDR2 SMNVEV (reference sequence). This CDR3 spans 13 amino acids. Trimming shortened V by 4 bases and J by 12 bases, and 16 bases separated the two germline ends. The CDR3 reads CASSSIPSVGQFF. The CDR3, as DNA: TGTGCCAGCAGTTCTATTCCCAGTGTGGGGCAGTTCTTC.

This CDR3 reads CASSQEIGQGEAFF. The CDR3 DNA follows: TGTGCCAGCAGCCAAGAGATCGGACAGGGTGAAGCTTTCTTT. The chain employs TRBV4-2 and TRBJ1-1, with 8 bases lining up with TRBD1. The CDR3 contains 14 residues. The junction had 4 bases not matched to a gene; V was cut back by 0 bases and J by 7 bases. From germline, CDR1 is LGHNA and CDR2 YNFKEQ.

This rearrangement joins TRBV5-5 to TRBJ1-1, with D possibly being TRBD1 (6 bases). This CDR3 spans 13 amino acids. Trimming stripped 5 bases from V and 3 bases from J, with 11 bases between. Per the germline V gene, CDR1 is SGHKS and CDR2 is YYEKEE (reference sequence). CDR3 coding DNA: TGTGCCAGCAGTTACCCAGGGGACACTGAAGCTTTCTTT. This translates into CASSYPGDTEAFF.

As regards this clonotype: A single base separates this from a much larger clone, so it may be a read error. The CDR3 DNA sequence: TGTGCCAGCAGCTTATTCGGCTACGAGCAGTACTTC. Translating gives CASSLFGYEQYF. The chain carries TRBV7-2 and TRBJ2-7; D is uncertain. Trimming shortened V by 2 bases and J by 3 bases, and 5 bases separated the two germline ends. CDR3 length: 12 amino acids. Germline V gives CDR1 SGHTA, CDR2 FQGNSA.

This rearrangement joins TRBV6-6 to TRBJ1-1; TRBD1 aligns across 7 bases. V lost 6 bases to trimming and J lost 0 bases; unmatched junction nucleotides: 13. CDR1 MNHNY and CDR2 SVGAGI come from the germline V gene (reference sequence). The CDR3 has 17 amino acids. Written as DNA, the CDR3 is TGTGCCAGCAGCCCCGCTCAGACAGGGAGCATGAACACTGAAGCTTTCTTT. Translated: CASSPAQTGSMNTEAFF.

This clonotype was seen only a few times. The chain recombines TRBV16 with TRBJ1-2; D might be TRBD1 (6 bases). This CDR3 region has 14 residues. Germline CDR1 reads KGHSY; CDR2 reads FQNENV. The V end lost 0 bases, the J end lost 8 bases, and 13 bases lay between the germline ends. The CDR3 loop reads CASSQSLPGAGYTF. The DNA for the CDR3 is TGTGCCAGCAGCCAATCCCTCCCAGGGGCAGGCTACACCTTC.

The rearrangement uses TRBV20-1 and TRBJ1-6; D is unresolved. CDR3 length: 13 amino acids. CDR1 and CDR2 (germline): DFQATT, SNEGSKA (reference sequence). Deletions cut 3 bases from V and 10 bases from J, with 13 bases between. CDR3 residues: CSARNTANSPLHF. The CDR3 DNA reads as TGCAGTGCTAGGAATACGGCCAACTCACCCCTCCACTTT.

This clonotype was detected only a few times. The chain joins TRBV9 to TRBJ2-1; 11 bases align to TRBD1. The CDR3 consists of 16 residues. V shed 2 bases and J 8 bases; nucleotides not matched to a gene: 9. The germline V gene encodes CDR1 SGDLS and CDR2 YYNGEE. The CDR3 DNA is TGTGCCAGCAGCGTCCCCGGGACAGGGGGTACTCATGAGCAGTTCTTC. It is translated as CASSVPGTGGTHEQFF.

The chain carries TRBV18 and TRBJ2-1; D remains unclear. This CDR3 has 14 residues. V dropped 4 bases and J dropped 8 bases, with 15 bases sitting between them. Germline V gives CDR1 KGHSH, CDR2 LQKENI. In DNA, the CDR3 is TGTGCCAGCTCACTTCTAGGGAATGAGGATGAGCAGTTCTTC. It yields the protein CASSLLGNEDEQFF.

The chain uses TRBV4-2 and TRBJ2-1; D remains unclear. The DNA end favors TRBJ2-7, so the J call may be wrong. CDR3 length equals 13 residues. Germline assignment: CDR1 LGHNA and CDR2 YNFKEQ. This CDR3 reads CASGAIIYNEQYF. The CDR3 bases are TGTGCCAGCGGAGCGATAATCTACAATGAGCAGTACTTC.

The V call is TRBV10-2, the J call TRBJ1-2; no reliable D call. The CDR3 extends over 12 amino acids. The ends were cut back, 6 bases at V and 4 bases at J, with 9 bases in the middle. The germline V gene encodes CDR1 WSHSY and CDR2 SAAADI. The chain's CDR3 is CASRAEFYGYTF. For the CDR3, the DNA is TGCGCCAGCAGAGCTGAATTCTATGGCTACACCTTC.

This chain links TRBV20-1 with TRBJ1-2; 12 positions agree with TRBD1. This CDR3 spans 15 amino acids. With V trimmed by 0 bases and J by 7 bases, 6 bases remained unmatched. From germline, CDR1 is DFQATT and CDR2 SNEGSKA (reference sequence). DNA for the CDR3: TGCAGTGCTAGAGAATCCGGGACAGGGGGCGGTGGCTACACCTTC. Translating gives CSARESGTGGGGYTF.